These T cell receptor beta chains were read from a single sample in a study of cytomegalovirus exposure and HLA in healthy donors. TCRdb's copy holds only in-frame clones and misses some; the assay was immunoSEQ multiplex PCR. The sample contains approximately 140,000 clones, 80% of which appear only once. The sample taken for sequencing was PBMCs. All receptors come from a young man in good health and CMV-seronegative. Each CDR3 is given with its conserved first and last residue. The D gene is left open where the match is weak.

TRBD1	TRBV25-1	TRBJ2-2	TGTGCCAGCAGGCCAATATCGACAGGGGAGATCGGGGAGCTGTTTTTT	CASRPISTGEIGELFF
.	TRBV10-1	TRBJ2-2	TGCGCCAGCAGCCGGGACTTCGGCGGGGAGCTGTTTTTT	CASSRDFGGELFF
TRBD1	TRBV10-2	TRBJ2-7	TGCGCCAGCAGTGAGTATATTTGGACAGGGACCCACGAGCAGTACTTC	CASSEYIWTGTHEQYF
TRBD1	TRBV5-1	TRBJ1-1	TGCGCCAGCAGCCCAACACGGGACAGCTTAGAGGCTTTCTTT	CASSPTRDSLEAFF
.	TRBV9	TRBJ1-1	TGTGCCAGCAGCGTGGGGGCTGGTGAAGCTTTCTTT	CASSVGAGEAFF
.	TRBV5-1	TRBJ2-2	TGCGCCAGCAGCTTGGGACAGACTTCCACCGGGGAGCTGTTTTTT	CASSLGQTSTGELFF
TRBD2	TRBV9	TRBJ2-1	TGTGCCAGCAGCGTAGCTGCTAGCGGGAGGAACAATGAGCAGTTCTTC	CASSVAASGRNNEQFF
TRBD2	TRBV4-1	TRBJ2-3	TGCGCCAGCAGGCGGAGCGGGGGAGGCACAGATACGCAGTATTTT	CASRRSGGGTDTQYF
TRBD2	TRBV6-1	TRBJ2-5	TGTGCCAGCAGTGATACGGCGGGAGGTCCTCTGACCCAGTACTTC	CASSDTAGGPLTQYF
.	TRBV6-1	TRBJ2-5	TGTGCCAGCAGTGAAGTCGTGGGGGCCGTGGGAGCCCAGTACTTC	CASSEVVGAVGAQYF
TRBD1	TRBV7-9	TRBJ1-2	TGTGCCAGCAGCCCGGGACAGGGGGTTTCCCATGGCTACACCTTC	CASSPGQGVSHGYTF
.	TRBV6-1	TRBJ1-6	TGTGCCAGCAGTGCAGAACAGGAGTATAATTCACCCCTCCACTTT	CASSAEQEYNSPLHF
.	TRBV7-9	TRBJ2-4	TGTGCCAGCAGCTTAGAGGTGGGACTAGCCAAAAACATTCAGTACTTC	CASSLEVGLAKNIQYF